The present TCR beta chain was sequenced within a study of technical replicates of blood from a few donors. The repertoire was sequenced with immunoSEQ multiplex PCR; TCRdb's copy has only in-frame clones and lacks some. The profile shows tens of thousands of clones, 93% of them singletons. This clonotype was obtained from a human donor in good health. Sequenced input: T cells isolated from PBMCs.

CDR3 protein: CASSQDSRGSKTGELFF. Here the CDR3 DNA reads TGCGCCAGCAGCCAAGATAGCCGAGGGAGCAAAACCGGGGAGCTGTTTTTT. The rearrangement links TRBV4-1 to TRBJ2-2, with D tentatively TRBD2 (5 bases). The CDR3 length is 17 residues. Germline V gives CDR1 MGHRA, CDR2 YSYEKL. The germline V and J ends were trimmed by 0 bases and 5 bases, with 16 bases remaining between them.